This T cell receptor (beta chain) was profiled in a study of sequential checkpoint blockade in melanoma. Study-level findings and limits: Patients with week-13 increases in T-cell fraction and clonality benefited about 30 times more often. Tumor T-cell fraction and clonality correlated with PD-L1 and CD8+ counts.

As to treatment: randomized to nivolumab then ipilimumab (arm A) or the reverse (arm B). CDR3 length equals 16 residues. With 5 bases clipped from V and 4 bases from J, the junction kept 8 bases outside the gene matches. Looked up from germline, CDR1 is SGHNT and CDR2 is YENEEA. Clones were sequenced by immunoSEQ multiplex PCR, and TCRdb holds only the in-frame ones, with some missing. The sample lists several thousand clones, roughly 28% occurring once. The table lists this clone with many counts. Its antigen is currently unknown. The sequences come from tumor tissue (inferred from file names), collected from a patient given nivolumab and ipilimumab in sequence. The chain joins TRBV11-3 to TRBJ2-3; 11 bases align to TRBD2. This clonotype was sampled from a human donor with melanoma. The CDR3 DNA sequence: TGTGCCAGCAGCGTTTACCTAGCGGGAGGTCCAGATACGCAGTATTTT. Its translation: CASSVYLAGGPDTQYF. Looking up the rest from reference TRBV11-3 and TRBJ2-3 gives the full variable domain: EAGVVQSPRYKIIEKKQPVAFWCNPISGHNTLYWYLQNLGQGPELLIRYENEEAVDDSQLPKDRFSAERLKGVDSTLKIQPAELGDSAVYLCASSVYLAGGPDTQYFGPGTRLTVL.